This T cell receptor beta chain originates from a study of cytotoxic CD8 clonotypes in ibrutinib-treated CLL. This CDR3 comprises 13 residues. Germline V lookup: CDR1 SGHNT, CDR2 YYREEE (reference sequence). Trimming took 2 bases from V and 5 from J, leaving 9 bases between them. General observations from the study: The clonality went up when patients responded to ibrutinib and dropped back toward baseline at progression.

Method: immunoSEQ multiplex PCR; TCRdb's copy keeps in-frame clones and lacks some. The sample carries approximately 130,000 clones, under 90% recorded once. About this clone: Its antigen is unknown.

Sequencing used PBMCs, obtained after 24 months of ibrutinib treatment. This chain links TRBV5-4 with TRBJ2-3; D is undetermined. The clonotype comes from a human donor with chronic lymphocytic leukemia. As DNA, the CDR3 is TGTGCCAGCAGCTTAACGGATCAAGATACGCAGTATTTT. It yields the protein CASSLTDQDTQYF.